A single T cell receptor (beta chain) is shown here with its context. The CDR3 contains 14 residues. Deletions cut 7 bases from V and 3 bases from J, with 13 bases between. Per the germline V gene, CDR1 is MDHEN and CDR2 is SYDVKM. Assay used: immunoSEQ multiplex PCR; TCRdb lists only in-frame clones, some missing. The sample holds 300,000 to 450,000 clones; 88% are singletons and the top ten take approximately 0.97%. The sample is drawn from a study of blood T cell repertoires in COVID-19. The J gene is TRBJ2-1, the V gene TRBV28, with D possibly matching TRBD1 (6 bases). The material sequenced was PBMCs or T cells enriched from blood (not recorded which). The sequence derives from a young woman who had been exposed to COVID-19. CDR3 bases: TGTGCCAGCATAGCAACAGGGTTCTACAATGAGCAGTTCTTC. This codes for CASIATGFYNEQFF.